The 12 T cell receptor beta chains listed next were all sequenced from one sample in a study of blood T cell repertoires in COVID-19. Profiling relied on immunoSEQ multiplex PCR, and the TCRdb table lists in-frame clones only, not all of them. Of under 200,000 clones in the sample, approximately 88% were seen once. The source material was peripheral blood. The source is a woman aged 55-69 years with acute or convalescent COVID-19.

In this sample, this clone turned up a few times. This sequence joins TRBV19 and TRBJ2-1, with D possibly matching TRBD1 (7 bases). Looked up from germline, CDR1 is LNHDA and CDR2 is SQIVND (reference sequence). The V gene lost 4 bases and the J gene lost 2 bases, with 12 bases spanning the gap. This CDR3 is 15 amino acids long. CDR3 nucleotide sequence: TGTGCCAGTAGTAGACAGGGAGGCGCCTACAATGAGCAGTTCTTC. It translates to CASSRQGGAYNEQFF.

The CDR3 region is CSASEVVAFF. The CDR3 region has the DNA TGCAGTGCATCGGAGGTTGTGGCGTTCTTC. V usage is TRBV20-1 and J usage is TRBJ2-1; D possibly corresponds to TRBD2 (5 bases). V lost 6 bases and J 15 bases, leaving 15 bases between the germline ends. Germline V gene lookup returns CDR1 DFQATT and CDR2 SNEGSKA (reference sequence). The CDR3 runs to 10 residues.

The chain couples TRBV19 to TRBJ2-7; TRBD1 is a possible D gene (5 bases). CDR3 length: 15 amino acids. Trimming took 7 bases from V and 0 from J, leaving 16 bases between them. The germline gives CDR1 LNHDA, CDR2 SQIVND (reference sequence). The CDR3 loop reads CASTAAPGNSYEQYF. CDR3 nucleotides: TGTGCCAGTACCGCAGCCCCAGGGAACTCCTACGAGCAGTACTTC.

The genes are TRBV9 and TRBJ2-2; 9 nucleotides align to TRBD1. CDR1 SGDLS and CDR2 YYNGEE come from the germline V gene. V dropped 0 bases and J dropped 6; count of bases not matched to a gene: 6. CDR3 length equals 16 residues. In nucleotides, the CDR3 is TGTGCCAGCAGCGTAGTAGGGACAGGGACCGCCGGGGAGCTGTTTTTT. Amino acids: CASSVVGTGTAGELFF.

The rearrangement joins TRBV27 to TRBJ1-6; no definite D call. Germline-derived CDR1 and CDR2 are MNHEY and SMNVEV (reference sequence). V lost 2 bases and J lost 5, with 7 bases in between. CDR3 length: 14 residues. CDR3 amino acids: CASSLEGNNSPLHF. DNA of the CDR3: TGTGCCAGCAGTTTAGAGGGCAATAATTCACCCCTCCACTTT.

CDR3 sequence reads: CASSQFGTGSEAFF. For the CDR3, the DNA is TGTGCCAGCAGCCAATTCGGGACAGGCTCTGAAGCTTTCTTT. V gene TRBV3-1 (or the pseudogene TRBV3-2) combines with J gene TRBJ1-1; TRBD1 aligns across 8 bases. From germline, CDR1 is LGHDT and CDR2 YNNKEL (reference sequence). The CDR3 totals 14 residues. After removal of 2 bases from V and 6 bases from J, the junction contained 5 bases not matched to a gene.

CDR3 region: CAWSGDRGRYGYTF. In DNA, the CDR3 is TGTGCCTGGAGTGGGGACAGGGGACGCTATGGCTACACCTTC. The rearrangement uses TRBV30 and TRBJ1-2; the match to TRBD1 covers 10 bases. V gave up 1 base and J gave up 4 bases; unmatched junction bases: 3. This CDR3 has 14 amino acids. The V gene's germline CDR1 is GTSNPN and CDR2 SVGIG (reference sequence).

This clone turned up a few times. This chain connects TRBV15 to TRBJ2-7; 7 bases align to TRBD1. Losses at the gene ends were 1 base for V and 2 bases for J; bases not matched to a gene: 8. CDR3 length: 16 amino acids. CDR1 LNHNV and CDR2 YYDKDF come from the germline V gene (reference sequence). CDR3 amino acids: CATSRASQGTAYEQYF. CDR3 coding DNA: TGTGCCACCAGCAGAGCCTCACAAGGGACAGCCTACGAGCAGTACTTC.

The rearrangement uses TRBV7-9 and TRBJ2-7, with D possibly TRBD2 on 5 matching bases. This CDR3 spans 13 amino acids. V was clipped by 3 bases and J by 2 bases, with 8 bases between them. In germline, CDR1 is SEHNR, CDR2 FQNEAQ (reference sequence). CDR3 nucleotide sequence: TGTGCCAGCAGCTTGGGAGTCGCCTACGAGCAGTACTTC. Amino acid sequence: CASSLGVAYEQYF.

This chain uses TRBV10-2 with TRBJ2-3; maybe TRBD1 (5 bases). This CDR3 has 14 residues. Trimming left V 9 bases short and J 4 bases short, with 17 bases between. The germline CDR1 and CDR2 sequences are WSHSY and SAAADI. As DNA, the CDR3 is TGCGCCAGTAGGGGCTCCGCATCCTCAGATACGCAGTATTTT. It specifies CASRGSASSDTQYF.

The chain has TRBV9 and TRBJ2-7; 9 bases align to TRBD2. Germline CDR1 SGDLS, CDR2 YYNGEE. This CDR3 is built from 17 residues. V lost 2 bases and J lost 6; bases outside the gene matches: 15. The CDR3 region is CASSVAGASGALAEQYF. The CDR3 nucleotides read TGTGCCAGCAGCGTGGCGGGGGCTAGCGGGGCCCTCGCCGAGCAGTACTTC.

The J gene is TRBJ1-2, the V gene TRBV19, with 9 bases lining up with TRBD1. CDR1 is LNHDA, CDR2 SQIVND, per germline (reference sequence). V shed 4 bases and J 2 bases; nucleotides not matched to a gene: 8. This CDR3 region has 16 residues. CDR3 residues: CASSTFNRGPNYGYTF. The CDR3 DNA sequence: TGTGCCAGTAGTACTTTTAACAGGGGGCCGAACTATGGCTACACCTTC.